Listed below are T cell receptor beta chains from one sample, sequenced in a study of control samples from healthy donors and cancer patients. Assay used: immunoSEQ multiplex PCR; TCRdb lists only in-frame clones, some missing. The table records roughly 150,000 clones, around nine tenths of them present only once. Sample: blood. These receptors all stem from a man aged 18 to 35 in good health. Both conserved end residues are part of each CDR3. Fields, in order: J gene, clone size, D gene, V gene, CDR3 DNA, CDR3 protein. D genes are given only for firm matches. Clone size is not always given. Where it is, it says once, few, many or a class for expanded clones.

TRBJ2-7 . TRBD2 TRBV19 TGTGCCAGTAGTATAGACCAAGGGGAGGGGCAGTACTTC CASSIDQGEGQYF
TRBJ2-7 few . TRBV7-3 TGTGCCAGCAGCTTACCGCCCGAGGGCTCCGGTAGGGAGCAGTACTTC CASSLPPEGSGREQYF
TRBJ2-4 . . TRBV28 TGTGCCAGCAGTTTACCCGGAATAAACATTCAGTACTTC CASSLPGINIQYF
TRBJ2-7 . TRBD2 TRBV3-1/TRBV3-2 TGTGCCAGCAGCCAAAGAGGGCTAGCGGGGGGGCAAATCCACGAGCAGTACTTC CASSQRGLAGGQIHEQYF
TRBJ2-3 once . TRBV19 TGTGCCAGTAGTATTGGGGGGGCCGGAGATACGCAGTATTTT CASSIGGAGDTQYF
TRBJ2-7 . . TRBV10-3 TGTGCCATCAGTGAGCGTCAGGGTTCGTCCTACGAGCAGTACTTC CAISERQGSSYEQYF
TRBJ2-2 . . TRBV9 TGTGCCAGCAGCCTCAGCACCGGGGAGCTGTTTTTT CASSLSTGELFF
TRBJ2-7 . . TRBV7-2 TGTGCCAGCAGCTATCAGGAATACGAGCAGTACTTC CASSYQEYEQYF
TRBJ1-2 . TRBD1 TRBV19 TGTGCCAGTAGTATAGCTACAGGGGGATCGGGTGGCTACACCTTC CASSIATGGSGGYTF
TRBJ1-1 . . TRBV7-8 TGTGCCAGCAGCCCCCCCGCAAGGCTCACTGAAGCTTTCTTT CASSPPARLTEAFF
TRBJ1-1 . . TRBV6-2/TRBV6-3 TGTGCCAGCAGTTACTCCCCTGGCGCTGAAGCTTTCTTT CASSYSPGAEAFF
TRBJ2-3 . . TRBV5-4 TGTGCCAGCAGCTTCAGGGTCACAGATACGCAGTATTTT CASSFRVTDTQYF
TRBJ2-2 once . TRBV2 TGTGCCAGCAAAGGGGAGAGGAACACCGGGGAGCTGTTTTTT CASKGERNTGELFF
TRBJ2-1 . TRBD2 TRBV11-2 TGTGCCAGCAGCTTAGACCTAGCGGGGGACAATGAGCAGTTCTTC CASSLDLAGDNEQFF
TRBJ2-5 . . TRBV2 TGTGCCAGCAGGAAGGCGGGGGCCTTCACCGAGACCCAGTACTTC CASRKAGAFTETQYF
TRBJ2-1 once TRBD2 TRBV7-8 TGTGCCAGCAGCAGACTGACGGGGGGGGCTGCTGAGCAGTTCTTC CASSRLTGGAAEQFF
TRBJ2-5 . TRBD1 TRBV28 TGTGCCAGCAGGACAGGGGGCTGGGAGACCCAGTACTTC CASRTGGWETQYF
TRBJ1-1 . . TRBV6-1 TGTGCCAGCAGTGAAGCGCTTCAGGGTACAGCTGAAGCTTTCTTT CASSEALQGTAEAFF
TRBJ1-1 . . TRBV7-9 TGTGCCAGCAGCTTAGTATTCAGGGACACTGAAGCTTTCTTT CASSLVFRDTEAFF
TRBJ2-7 . . TRBV6-2/TRBV6-3 TGTGCCAGCAGTCATGGCGAGCAGTACTTC CASSHGEQYF
TRBJ1-6 . . TRBV6-6 TGTGCCAGCAGTTCTGACAGCGGGTATTCACCCCTCCACTTT CASSSDSGYSPLHF
TRBJ2-1 . . TRBV9 TGTGCCAGCAGCCAAGGGGCGAGTGAGCAGTTCTTC CASSQGASEQFF
TRBJ1-1 . . TRBV19 TGTGCCAGTAGTACCCCGGGCCGATGGAACACTGAAGCTTTCTTT CASSTPGRWNTEAFF
TRBJ2-1 . . TRBV4-1 TGCGCCAGCAGCCAACTCGGAGGGGGGGGACCCTCGGATGAGCAGTTCTTC CASSQLGGGGPSDEQFF
TRBJ1-1 . . TRBV7-3 TGTGCCAGCAGCTTACGGGCACGGATGAACACTGAAGCTTTCTTT CASSLRARMNTEAFF
TRBJ1-3 . . TRBV6-5 TGTGCCAGCCTCGGGGGGGCTGGAAACACCATATATTTT CASLGGAGNTIYF
TRBJ1-1 . . TRBV2 TGTGCCAGCAGTGATTCTAGAGAGATGAACACTGAAGCTTTCTTT CASSDSREMNTEAFF
TRBJ2-7 . . TRBV30 TGTGCCTGGAGTGTAGGCGTCTCCTACGAGCAGTACTTC CAWSVGVSYEQYF
TRBJ2-1 . . TRBV5-1 TGCGCCAGCAGCTTGGAGGCGGCCCCCCCCTCCTACAATGAGCAGTTCTTC CASSLEAAPPSYNEQFF
TRBJ2-1 . . TRBV28 TGTGCCAGCAGTCCCGGCGCGAGCTCCTACAATGAGCAGTTCTTC CASSPGASSYNEQFF
TRBJ2-7 once . TRBV10-3 TGTGCCATCAGTGAGTCAGGGCTTACCTACGAGCAGTACTTC CAISESGLTYEQYF
TRBJ2-1 . . TRBV19 TGTGCCAGTAGTATTGGGGGCAGCAACTACAATGAGCAGTTCTTC CASSIGGSNYNEQFF
TRBJ1-4 . TRBD1 TRBV10-3 TGTGCCATCAGTGAGGGGGACAGCTTAAATGAAAAACTGTTTTTT CAISEGDSLNEKLFF
TRBJ2-2 . . TRBV7-3 TGTGCCAGCAGCTCCACGCGTGTGGCTGCCGGGGAGCTGTTTTTT CASSSTRVAAGELFF
TRBJ2-5 . TRBD2 TRBV4-2 TGTGCCAGCAGCCTGGGACTAGCTCAAGAGACCCAGTACTTC CASSLGLAQETQYF
TRBJ1-5 once TRBD1 TRBV19 TGTGCCAGCGGGACAGGGGTGTGGAGCAATCAGCCCCAGCATTTT CASGTGVWSNQPQHF
TRBJ2-7 few . TRBV7-9 TGTGCCAGCAGCTTAACCTACCTCTTCGGCGAGCAGTACTTC CASSLTYLFGEQYF
TRBJ2-7 . . TRBV5-5 TGTGCCAGCAGCTTTCAGGGGTTGACCTACGAGCAGTACTTC CASSFQGLTYEQYF
TRBJ2-2 . . TRBV28 TGTGCCAGCAGTTTTCGCCGCCCCGGGGAGCTGTTTTTT CASSFRRPGELFF
TRBJ1-2 . . TRBV7-2 TGTGCCAGCAGCTTCCCAGGTTTAATCTACACCTTC CASSFPGLIYTF
TRBJ1-1 . TRBD1 TRBV5-8 TGTGCCAGCAGCTCGCCCGGACAGGGTGCTGAAGCTTTCTTT CASSSPGQGAEAFF
TRBJ2-1 . . TRBV11-3 TGTGCCAGCAGCCTTGAGTCAGGGCCCACAAACAATGAGCAGTTCTTC CASSLESGPTNNEQFF
TRBJ1-2 . TRBD1 TRBV12-5 TGTGCTAGGCTTACCCGGGGACAGGACTATGGCTACACCTTC CARLTRGQDYGYTF
TRBJ2-1 once TRBD2 TRBV3-1/TRBV3-2 TGTGCCAGCAGCCAAAGCCTAGCGGGTTCCTACAATGAGCAGTTCTTC CASSQSLAGSYNEQFF
TRBJ2-1 once . TRBV11-3 TGTGCCAGCAGCTTTATCGAGCGACACAATGAGCAGTTCTTC CASSFIERHNEQFF